What follows are 20 T cell receptor beta chains derived from one specimen sequenced in a study of Tregs in tolerant kidney transplant recipients. TCRdb's copy holds only in-frame clones and misses some; the assay was immunoSEQ multiplex PCR. The sample lists 98,000 or so clones; around 90% were seen once. Sequencing was performed on CD4+ T cells from blood, taken before the transplant. The source is a human donor who received a combined kidney and bone marrow transplant.

This chain connects TRBV7-2 to TRBJ1-5; no clear D gene. Germline lookup yields CDR1 SGHTA and CDR2 FQGNSA. Trimming removed 5 bases at V and 10 bases at J, with 24 bases between. The CDR3 contains 16 residues. CDR3 amino acids: CASSPQHSSGWSPQHF. DNA of the CDR3: TGTGCCAGCAGCCCTCAGCATTCGTCGGGTTGGTCACCCCAGCATTTT.

The chain has TRBV29-1 and TRBJ2-2, with 7 bases identical to TRBD1. Per the germline V gene, CDR1 is SQVTM and CDR2 is ANQGSEA. V trimming: 6 bases; J trimming: 5 bases; junction bases outside the gene matches: 6. There are 13 residues in the CDR3. CDR3 sequence reads: CSVSGQRTGELFF. CDR3 in DNA: TGCAGCGTCTCGGGACAGAGAACCGGGGAGCTGTTTTTT.

The gene calls are TRBV7-9 and TRBJ2-1, with 7 bases matching TRBD2. Germline V CDR1 and CDR2: SEHNR, FQNEAQ (reference sequence). J gave up 4 bases and V 7 bases, and 19 bases lay outside the gene matches. CDR3 length equals 18 residues. CDR3 loop: CASTPPLGGGTDYNEQFF. In DNA form, the CDR3 reads TGTGCCAGCACCCCCCCACTTGGCGGGGGAACGGATTACAATGAGCAGTTCTTC.

This clone was seen just once. The V call is TRBV5-1, the J call TRBJ1-5; D remains ambiguous. Germline loops: CDR1 SGHRS, CDR2 YFSETQ. V lost 4 bases and J 2 bases, leaving 7 bases between the germline ends. CDR3 length: 13 amino acids. The CDR3 coding sequence is TGCGCCAGCAGCGTGAGTGGCAATCAGCCCCAGCATTTT. Encoded protein: CASSVSGNQPQHF.

CDR3 in DNA: TGTGCCAGCAGTGGGGGGCAGGGCTACACTGAAGCTTTCTTT. Amino acid sequence: CASSGGQGYTEAFF. V gene TRBV2 combines with J gene TRBJ1-1, with D possibly matching TRBD1 (6 bases). Trimming cost V 4 bases and J 3 bases, with 12 bases left between them. The CDR3 contains 14 residues. The V gene's germline CDR1 is SNHLY and CDR2 FYNNEI.

The DNA for the CDR3 is TGTGCCACCCCGGGACAGGGGATTCCTAACTATGGCTACACCTTC. This gives the protein CATPGQGIPNYGYTF. The rearrangement links TRBV6-1 to TRBJ1-2; TRBD1 matches at 10 bases. CDR3 length: 15 residues. CDR1 and CDR2 from the germline V gene are MNHNS and SASEGT. V lost 10 bases, J lost 0 bases, and 8 bases stayed unmatched.

V usage is TRBV18 and J usage is TRBJ2-7, with 7 bases lining up with TRBD2. The CDR3 spans 15 residues. J was trimmed by 0 bases and V by 3 bases; bases with no gene match: 5. CDR1 is KGHSH and CDR2 is LQKENI in the germline V gene. The CDR3 here is CASSPGLAASYEQYF. DNA for the CDR3: TGTGCCAGCTCACCGGGCCTAGCGGCCTCCTACGAGCAGTACTTC.

The chain joins TRBV29-1 to TRBJ2-1, with TRBD2 matching over 12 bases. Looked up from germline, CDR1 is SQVTM and CDR2 is ANQGSEA. This CDR3 is built from 15 residues. The V segment lost 4 bases and the J segment 5 bases; nucleotides outside the gene matches: 6. The CDR3: CSVAGTSGLNNEQFF. The CDR3 coding sequence is TGCAGCGTTGCCGGGACTAGCGGGCTAAACAATGAGCAGTTCTTC.

The rearrangement uses TRBV5-6 and TRBJ1-5; D is perhaps TRBD1 (5 bases). The CDR3 is 13 residues long. The germline V gene encodes CDR1 SGHDT and CDR2 YYEEEE. Trimming left V 4 bases short and J 11 bases short, with 16 bases between. The CDR3: CASSDHRQRAQHF. Written as DNA, the CDR3 is TGTGCCAGCAGCGACCACCGACAGCGGGCCCAGCATTTT.

This chain joins TRBV5-1 and TRBJ1-1; perhaps TRBD1 as D (5 bases). The CDR3 runs to 15 residues. Germline loops: CDR1 SGHRS, CDR2 YFSETQ. V shed 4 bases and J shed 5 bases, with 18 bases lying between them. The DNA of the CDR3 is TGCGCCAGCAGCCTTGTCCGGGGGGGAGGGACTGAAGCTTTCTTT. It translates to CASSLVRGGGTEAFF.

This clone has just one count. The chain recombines TRBV19 with TRBJ2-1; the match to TRBD2 covers 11 bases. The CDR3 spans 19 residues. V lost 3 bases and J lost 5; bases outside the gene matches: 15. The germline CDR1 and CDR2 sequences are LNHDA and SQIVND (reference sequence). The CDR3 DNA reads as TGTGCCAGTAGTATGAGCATGACTAGCGGGATTACCGGTGACAATGAGCAGTTCTTC. This gives the protein CASSMSMTSGITGDNEQFF.

J is TRBJ2-5 and V is TRBV7-7, with D maybe TRBD1 (6 bases). The CDR3 has 15 amino acids. The V end was cut by 3 bases, the J end by 4 bases, with 15 bases between. The V gene's germline CDR1 is SSHAT and CDR2 FNYEAQ (reference sequence). CDR3 DNA sequence: TGTGCCAGCAGCTTGGGAAGGGGGAAAGGAGAGACCCAGTACTTC. It codes for CASSLGRGKGETQYF.

The V call is TRBV7-2, the J call TRBJ1-2; possible D gene TRBD1, 6 bases. V lost 3 bases and J lost 7, with 15 bases in between. The length of the CDR3 is 14 residues. Per germline, CDR1 SGHTA and CDR2 FQGNSA. In nucleotides, the CDR3 is TGTGCCAGCAGCTTGGGGGGGCAGCCTAGTGGCTACACCTTC. As protein: CASSLGGQPSGYTF.

The CDR3 here is CASSYVGGQGRTEAFF. Written as DNA, the CDR3 is TGTGCCAGCAGTTACGTGGGGGGACAGGGTAGGACTGAAGCTTTCTTT. J is TRBJ1-1 and V is TRBV6-5, with 9 bases matching TRBD1. CDR1 is MNHEY and CDR2 is SVGAGI in the germline V gene. The CDR3 contains 16 residues. Trimming removed 2 bases from V and 5 bases from J; junction bases left unmatched: 9.

The genes are TRBV27 and TRBJ2-7; 10 bases line up with TRBD1. The CDR3 runs 14 residues. The ends lost 6 bases at V and 1 base at J; junction bases unmatched: 3. Germline CDR1 is MNHEY and CDR2 is SMNVEV (reference sequence). CDR3 in DNA: TGTGCCAGCAGGGGGACAGGGGCGTCCTACGAGCAGTACTTC. Protein sequence: CASRGTGASYEQYF.

The rearrangement uses TRBV6-5 and TRBJ1-4; 8 nucleotides line up with TRBD1. V was clipped by 8 bases and J by 5 bases; unmatched bases: 1. From germline, CDR1 is MNHEY and CDR2 SVGAGI. The CDR3 has 12 amino acids. CDR3 region: CASGTGNEKLFF. The CDR3 DNA sequence: TGTGCCAGCGGGACAGGAAATGAAAAACTGTTTTTT.

The rearrangement uses TRBV30 and TRBJ1-1, with D possibly being TRBD1 (5 bases). The CDR3 runs 12 residues. V lost 0 bases to trimming and J lost 8 bases, with 10 bases between them. CDR1 is GTSNPN and CDR2 is SVGIG in the germline V gene (reference sequence). The CDR3 reads CAWSVVGAEAFF. CDR3 coding DNA: TGTGCCTGGAGTGTAGTTGGGGCCGAAGCTTTCTTT.

This rearrangement joins TRBV5-1 to TRBJ2-1; 11 bases agree with TRBD2. This CDR3 spans 15 amino acids. In germline, CDR1 is SGHRS, CDR2 YFSETQ. Trimming cost V 4 bases and J 6 bases; bases outside gene matches: 6. CDR3: CASSLPLAGGNEQFF. The CDR3 coding sequence is TGCGCCAGCAGCCTACCCCTAGCGGGAGGCAATGAGCAGTTCTTC.

V is TRBV29-1 and J is TRBJ2-7; the match to TRBD1 covers 8 bases. Germline V gene lookup returns CDR1 SQVTM and CDR2 ANQGSEA. Unmatched junction bases numbered 9, after V lost 3 bases and J lost 2 bases. CDR3 size: 15 residues. CDR3 DNA: TGCAGCGTTGACGACCTTTCGGGACAGGCCTACGAGCAGTACTTC. Its protein is CSVDDLSGQAYEQYF.

The genes are TRBV29-1 and TRBJ1-5; TRBD1 matches at 9 bases. The germline CDR1 and CDR2 sequences are SQVTM and ANQGSEA. The V gene end was trimmed by 5 bases and the J gene end by 5 bases; junction bases not matched to a gene: 13. This CDR3 is built from 16 residues. This CDR3 is CSVKDRGKGLDQPQHF. CDR3 in DNA: TGCAGCGTTAAGGACAGGGGAAAAGGTTTGGATCAGCCCCAGCATTTT.